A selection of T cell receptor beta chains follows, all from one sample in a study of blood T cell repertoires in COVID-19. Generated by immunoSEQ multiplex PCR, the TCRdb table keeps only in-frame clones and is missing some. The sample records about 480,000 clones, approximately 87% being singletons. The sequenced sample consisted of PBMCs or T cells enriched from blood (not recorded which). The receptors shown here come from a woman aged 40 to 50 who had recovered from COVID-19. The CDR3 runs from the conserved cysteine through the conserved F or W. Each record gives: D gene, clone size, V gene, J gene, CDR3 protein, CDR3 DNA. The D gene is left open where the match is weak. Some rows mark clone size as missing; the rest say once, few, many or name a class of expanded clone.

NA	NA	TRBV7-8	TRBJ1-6	CASSRGQFNSPLHF	TGTGCCAGCAGCCGAGGACAGTTTAATTCACCCCTCCACTTT
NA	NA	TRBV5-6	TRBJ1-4	CASSYRVSRTNEKLFF	TGTGCCAGCAGCTACAGGGTCTCTCGCACTAATGAAAAACTGTTTTTT
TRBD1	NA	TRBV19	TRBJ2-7	CASSAPGQGVYEQYF	TGTGCCAGTAGTGCACCGGGACAGGGGGTTTACGAGCAGTACTTC
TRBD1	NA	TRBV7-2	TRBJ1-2	CASSPSGTGFNYGYTF	TGTGCCAGCAGCCCTTCCGGGACAGGATTTAACTATGGCTACACCTTC
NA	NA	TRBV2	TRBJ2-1	CASSEAQFGQGTHEQFF	TGTGCCAGCAGTGAAGCGCAATTTGGGCAGGGGACCCATGAGCAGTTCTTC
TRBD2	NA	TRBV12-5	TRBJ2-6	CASAPVAGGPGANVLTF	TGTGCTAGTGCCCCCGTCGCGGGAGGGCCTGGGGCCAACGTCCTGACTTTC
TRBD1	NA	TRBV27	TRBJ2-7	CASSRGQDPYEQYF	TGTGCCAGCAGCAGGGGACAGGACCCCTACGAGCAGTACTTC
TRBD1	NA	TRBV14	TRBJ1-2	CASSATDRAPWGYTF	TGTGCCAGCAGCGCCACCGACAGGGCCCCTTGGGGCTACACCTTC
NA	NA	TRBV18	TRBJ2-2	CASSPNGELFF	TGTGCCAGCTCACCTAACGGGGAGCTGTTTTTT
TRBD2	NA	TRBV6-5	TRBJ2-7	CASSPYGTSGYEQYF	TGTGCCAGCAGCCCATACGGGACTAGCGGCTACGAGCAGTACTTC
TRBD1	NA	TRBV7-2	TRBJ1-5	CASSLETGRMHQPQHF	TGTGCCAGCAGCTTAGAGACAGGGAGAATGCATCAGCCCCAGCATTTT
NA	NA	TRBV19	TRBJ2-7	CASSLTVAHEQYF	TGTGCCAGTAGCTTGACAGTCGCCCACGAGCAGTACTTC
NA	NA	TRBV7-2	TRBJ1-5	CASSLGGLQPQHF	TGTGCCAGCAGCTTAGGGGGCTTGCAGCCCCAGCATTTT
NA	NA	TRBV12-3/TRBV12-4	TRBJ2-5	CASSSRETQYF	TGTGCCAGTTCTTCCCGGGAGACCCAGTACTTC
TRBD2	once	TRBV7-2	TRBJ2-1	CASSTSGGSSYNEQFF	TGTGCCAGCAGCACTAGCGGGGGCAGCTCCTACAATGAGCAGTTCTTC
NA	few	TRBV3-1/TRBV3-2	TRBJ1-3	CASRQQINPGNTIYF	TGTGCCAGCAGGCAACAGATAAACCCTGGAAACACCATATATTTT
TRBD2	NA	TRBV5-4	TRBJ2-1	CASSLDTTSGSSQFF	TGTGCCAGCAGCTTGGACACTACTAGCGGGAGCAGTCAGTTCTTC
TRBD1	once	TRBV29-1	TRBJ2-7	CSVVTGESAYEQYF	TGCAGCGTTGTCACAGGGGAATCCGCCTACGAGCAGTACTTC
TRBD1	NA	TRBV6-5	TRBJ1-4	CASSYRGLNEKLFF	TGTGCCAGCAGTTACAGGGGGCTAAATGAAAAACTGTTTTTT
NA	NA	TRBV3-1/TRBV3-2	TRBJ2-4	CASSLRGPKNIQYF	TGTGCCAGCAGCCTAAGGGGTCCCAAAAACATTCAGTACTTC
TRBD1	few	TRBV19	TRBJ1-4	CASSRQGASGEKLFF	TGTGCCAGTAGTCGGCAGGGGGCCTCTGGTGAAAAACTGTTTTTT
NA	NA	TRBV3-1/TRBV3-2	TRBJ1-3	CASSQDVASGNTIYF	TGTGCCAGCAGCCAAGATGTAGCCTCTGGAAACACCATATATTTT
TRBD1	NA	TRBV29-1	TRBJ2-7	CSVAGTGAHEQYF	TGCAGCGTTGCCGGGACAGGGGCGCACGAGCAGTACTTC
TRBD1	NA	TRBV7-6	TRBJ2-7	CASSPGQGGREQYF	TGTGCCAGCAGCCCAGGACAGGGAGGTCGCGAGCAGTACTTC
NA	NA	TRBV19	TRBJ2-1	CASSNRAPYNEQFF	TGTGCCAGTAGTAACAGGGCCCCCTACAATGAGCAGTTCTTC
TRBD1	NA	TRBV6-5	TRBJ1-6	CASSPGQGSAPLHF	TGTGCCAGCAGTCCGGGACAGGGTAGCGCACCCCTCCACTTT
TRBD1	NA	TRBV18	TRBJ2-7	CASSHGDRVFREQYF	TGTGCCAGCTCACACGGGGACAGGGTTTTTCGCGAGCAGTACTTC
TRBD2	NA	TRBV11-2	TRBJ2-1	CASSWAPGAGGGEQFF	TGTGCCAGCAGCTGGGCCCCCGGGGCGGGAGGCGGTGAGCAGTTCTTC
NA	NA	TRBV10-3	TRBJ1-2	CAISDSPDTYGYTF	TGTGCCATCAGTGATTCGCCCGATACTTATGGCTACACCTTC
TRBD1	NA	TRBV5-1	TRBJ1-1	CASSLGGTVSNTEAFF	TGCGCCAGCAGCTTGGGTGGGACAGTGTCGAACACTGAAGCTTTCTTT
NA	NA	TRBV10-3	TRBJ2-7	CAISVDWVGSYEQYF	TGTGCCATCAGTGTCGATTGGGTGGGGAGCTACGAGCAGTACTTC
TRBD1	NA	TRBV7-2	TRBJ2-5	CASSDRQGGDLTQYF	TGTGCCAGCAGCGACAGACAGGGGGGGGACTTAACCCAGTACTTC
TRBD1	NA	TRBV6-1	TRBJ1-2	CASSDRGYGYTF	TGTGCCAGCAGCGACAGGGGATATGGCTACACCTTC
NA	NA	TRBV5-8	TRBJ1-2	CASSLAYTGRNYGYTF	TGTGCCAGCAGCTTGGCTTATACAGGGCGGAACTATGGCTACACCTTC
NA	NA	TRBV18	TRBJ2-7	CASSPHTDGEQYF	TGTGCCAGCTCACCACACACCGATGGCGAGCAGTACTTC
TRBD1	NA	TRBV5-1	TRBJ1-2	CASSLGQGYYGYTF	TGCGCCAGCAGCCTAGGACAGGGTTACTATGGCTACACCTTC
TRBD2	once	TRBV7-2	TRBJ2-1	CASSLPGLAGAQQFF	TGTGCCAGCAGCCTCCCGGGACTAGCGGGAGCGCAGCAGTTCTTC